The 15 T cell receptor beta chains reported below all come from one sample, sequenced in a study of human T cells and chemical hapten exposure. From the RACE reads, TCRdb called clonotypes with MiXCR, one entry per CDR3 protein. There are fewer than 150,000 distinct CDR3 sequences in the sample; roughly an eighth occur only once, and about 0.85% lies in the top ten. Described time point: patch test 1, 2 weeks after DPC sensitization. The treatment here: therapeutic diphenylcyclopropenone sensitization with weekly scalp DPC. The specimen was whole blood, collected in connection with sensitization to the hapten diphenylcyclopropenone (DPC). Receptors were obtained from a young man with alopecia areata. Some clones in this sample may be carry-over from other donors' samples.

This clonotype was detected ten times or more. CDR3 in amino acids: CASSWTGGNQPQHF. As DNA, the CDR3 is TGTGCCAGCAGTTGGACAGGGGGAAATCAGCCCCAGCATTTT. V usage is TRBV6-1 and J usage is TRBJ1-5; 10 nucleotides agree with TRBD1. Losses at the gene ends were 5 bases for V and 4 bases for J; bases not matched to a gene: 2. This CDR3 has 14 residues. CDR1 MNHNS and CDR2 SASEGT come from the germline V gene.

This clonotype was detected ten times or more. The rearrangement links TRBV5-1 to TRBJ1-4; D ambiguous. This CDR3 has 15 residues. Germline V gene lookup returns CDR1 SGHRS and CDR2 YFSETQ. V lost 3 bases, J lost 5 bases, and 14 bases lay in between. CDR3 amino acids: CASSYDGRRNEKLFF. CDR3 DNA: TGCGCCAGCAGCTACGACGGGAGGAGAAATGAAAAACTGTTTTTT.

The rearrangement links TRBV20-1 to TRBJ2-5; 12 nucleotides agree with TRBD2. Germline V gene sequence: CDR1 DFQATT, CDR2 SNEGSKA (reference sequence). This CDR3 spans 16 amino acids. J was trimmed by 1 base and V by 5 bases; bases with no gene match: 8. The CDR3 is CSARKTSGGFQETQYF. In DNA form, the CDR3 reads TGCAGTGCTCGAAAGACTAGCGGGGGCTTCCAAGAGACCCAGTACTTC.

CDR3 amino acids: CASRRQGIGRNFQETQYF. CDR3 DNA: TGTGCCAGCAGGAGACAGGGGATCGGGCGTAACTTTCAAGAGACCCAGTACTTC. The chain links TRBV7-9 to TRBJ2-5; 8 bases map to TRBD1. CDR1 is SEHNR and CDR2 is FQNEAQ in the germline V gene (reference sequence). V lost 6 bases to trimming and J lost 2 bases; unmatched junction nucleotides: 17. This CDR3 is built from 18 residues.

In its sample, this clonotype was seen a few times. The V gene is TRBV20-1, the J gene TRBJ2-7; D is perhaps TRBD2 (5 bases). V was clipped by 3 bases and J by 0 bases, with 12 bases between them. This CDR3 has 14 amino acids. CDR1 and CDR2 from the germline V gene are DFQATT and SNEGSKA (reference sequence). CDR3 bases: TGCAGTGCTAGCCCAGCGGAGAGCTCCTACGAGCAGTACTTC. Translation gives CSASPAESSYEQYF.

The chain couples TRBV6-2 or TRBV6-3 to TRBJ1-6, with D uncertain. The CDR3 runs 15 residues. Looked up from germline, CDR1 is MNHEY and CDR2 is SVGEGT. Between the trimmed V and J ends, which lost 6 bases and 0 bases, there was a span of 9 bases. CDR3 sequence reads: CASSKRSSYNSPLHF. The CDR3 nucleotides read TGTGCCAGCAGCAAACGGAGCTCCTATAATTCACCCCTCCACTTT.

The chain carries TRBV3-1 and TRBJ2-4; D possibly corresponds to TRBD1 (7 bases). This CDR3 is built from 17 residues. The germline CDR1 and CDR2 sequences are LGHDT and YNNKEL (reference sequence). The V gene lost 3 bases and the J gene lost 2 bases, with 17 bases spanning the gap. The CDR3 DNA reads TGTGCCAGCAGCCAGAGGGGGCGCGGCGGGACCAAAAACATTCAGTACTTC. Protein sequence: CASSQRGRGGTKNIQYF. Full variable domain (missing parts from reference TRBV3-1 and TRBJ2-4): DTAVSQTPKYLVTQMGNDKSIKCEQNLGHDTMYWYKQDSKKFLKIMFSYNNKELIINETVPNRFSPKSPDKAHLNLHINSLELGDSAVYFCASSQRGRGGTKNIQYFGAGTRLSVL.

This clonotype was counted between two and nine times. The chain is built from TRBV7-9 and TRBJ1-1; D is ambiguous. The CDR3 covers 14 residues. Trimming pared 5 bases from V and 6 bases from J, leaving 16 bases between. The germline V gene has CDR1 SEHNR and CDR2 FQNEAQ (reference sequence). The CDR3 region is CASSHGRPIPEAFF. For the CDR3, the DNA is TGTGCCAGCAGCCATGGGCGCCCCATCCCTGAAGCTTTCTTT.

This clonotype was observed at least ten times. The rearrangement uses TRBV12-3 or TRBV12-4 and TRBJ1-2; D ambiguous. The CDR3 consists of 13 residues. Between the trimmed V and J ends, which lost 1 base and 6 bases, there was a span of 9 bases. DNA for the CDR3: TGTGCCAGCAGTTTAGGTTCCGGGGATGGCTACACCTTC. Translation: CASSLGSGDGYTF.

This clonotype was seen more than once but under ten times. The chain uses TRBV5-1 and TRBJ1-6; 9 bases match TRBD1. Germline loops: CDR1 SGHRS, CDR2 YFSETQ. The CDR3 runs 14 residues. With V trimmed by 3 bases and J by 7 bases, 2 bases remained unmatched. The CDR3 reads CASSYGQGNSPLHF. The CDR3 coding sequence is TGCGCCAGCAGCTACGGACAGGGGAATTCACCCCTCCACTTT.

The chain is built from TRBV9 and TRBJ1-2, with D perhaps matching TRBD1 (5 bases). This CDR3 is 13 amino acids long. Trimming pared 1 base from V and 8 bases from J, leaving 12 bases between. Germline V CDR1 and CDR2: SGDLS, YYNGEE. The chain's CDR3 is CASSVQGASGYTF. DNA of the CDR3: TGTGCCAGCAGCGTACAGGGAGCCAGCGGCTACACCTTC.

This clonotype has more than one count but fewer than ten. V and J are TRBV6-5 and TRBJ2-7; possible D gene TRBD1, 6 bases. Trimming took 2 bases from V and 3 from J, leaving 11 bases between them. The CDR3 is 14 residues long. Germline lookup yields CDR1 MNHEY and CDR2 SVGAGI. In nucleotides, the CDR3 is TGTGCCAGCAGTTACACAGGGATTAGCTACGAGCAGTACTTC. The encoded protein is CASSYTGISYEQYF.

This clonotype was seen a handful of times. The genes are TRBV7-9 and TRBJ2-5; perhaps TRBD2 as D (6 bases). V was shortened by 3 bases and J by 5 bases, with 22 bases between the two germline ends. The CDR3 contains 17 residues. CDR1 SEHNR and CDR2 FQNEAQ come from the germline V gene (reference sequence). The CDR3 region is CASSFGDAGPRTETQYF. The CDR3 DNA is TGTGCCAGCAGCTTTGGAGACGCGGGGCCTCGGACGGAGACCCAGTACTTC.

This rearrangement joins TRBV28 to TRBJ2-7, with 7 bases identical to TRBD1. The junction had 4 bases not matched to a gene; V was cut back by 11 bases and J by 3 bases. The CDR3 consists of 11 residues. The germline V gene encodes CDR1 MDHEN and CDR2 SYDVKM. The CDR3 loop reads CASQGNYEQYF. CDR3 DNA: TGTGCCTCACAGGGGAACTACGAGCAGTACTTC. Full variable domain (outside the CDR3, taken from reference TRBV28 and TRBJ2-7): DVKVTQSSRYLVKRTGEKVFLECVQDMDHENMFWYRQDPGLGLRLIYFSYDVKMKEKGDIPEGYSVSREKKERFSLILESASTNQTSMYLCASQGNYEQYFGPGTRLTVT.

In its sample, this clonotype was seen many times. CDR3 coding DNA: TGTGCCAGCAGCTTAGAGGTCTCCACCGGGGAGCTGTTTTTT. This sequence encodes CASSLEVSTGELFF. This chain uses TRBV11-2 with TRBJ2-2; unclear D gene. The CDR3 contains 14 residues. Germline assignment: CDR1 SGHAT and CDR2 FQNNGV. V was pared by 0 bases and J by 4 bases, with 6 bases between.